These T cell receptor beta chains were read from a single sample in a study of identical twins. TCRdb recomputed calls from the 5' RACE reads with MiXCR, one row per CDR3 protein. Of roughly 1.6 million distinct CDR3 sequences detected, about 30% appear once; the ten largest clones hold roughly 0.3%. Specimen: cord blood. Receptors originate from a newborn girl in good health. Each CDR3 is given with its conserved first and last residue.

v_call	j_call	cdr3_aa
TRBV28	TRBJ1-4	CASSPRDRGWTNEKLFF
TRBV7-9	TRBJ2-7	CASSLPQDYEQYF
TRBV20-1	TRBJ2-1	CSASISGRANEQFF
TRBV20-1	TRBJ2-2	CSASGQEHTGELFF
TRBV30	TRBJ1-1	CAWINRETEAFF
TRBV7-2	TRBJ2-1	CASSLALGNVQFF
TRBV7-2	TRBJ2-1	CASSFPGGLSYNEQFF
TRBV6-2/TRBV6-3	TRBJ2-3	CASSTNPRPDTQYF
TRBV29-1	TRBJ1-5	CSVAGDNQPQHF
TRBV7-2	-	CASSLTGLAETQYF
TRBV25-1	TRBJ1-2	CASSDPLMDNYGYTF
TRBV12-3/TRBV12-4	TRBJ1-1	CASSWDREGTNTEAFF
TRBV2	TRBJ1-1	CASSERGAVRTEAFF